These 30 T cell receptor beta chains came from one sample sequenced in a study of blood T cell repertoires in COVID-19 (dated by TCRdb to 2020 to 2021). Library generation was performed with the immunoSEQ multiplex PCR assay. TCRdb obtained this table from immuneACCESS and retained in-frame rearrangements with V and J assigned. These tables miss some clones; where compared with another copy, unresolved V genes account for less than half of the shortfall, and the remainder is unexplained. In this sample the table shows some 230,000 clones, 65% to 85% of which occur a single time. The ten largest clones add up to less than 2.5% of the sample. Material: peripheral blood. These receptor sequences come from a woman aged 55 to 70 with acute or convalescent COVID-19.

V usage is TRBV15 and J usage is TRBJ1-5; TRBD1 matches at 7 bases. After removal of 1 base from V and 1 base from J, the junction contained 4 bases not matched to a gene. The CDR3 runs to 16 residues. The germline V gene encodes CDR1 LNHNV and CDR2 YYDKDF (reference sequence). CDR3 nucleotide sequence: TGTGCCACCAGCAGAGCCCGGGACAGAAGCAATCAGCCCCAGCATTTT. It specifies CATSRARDRSNQPQHF.

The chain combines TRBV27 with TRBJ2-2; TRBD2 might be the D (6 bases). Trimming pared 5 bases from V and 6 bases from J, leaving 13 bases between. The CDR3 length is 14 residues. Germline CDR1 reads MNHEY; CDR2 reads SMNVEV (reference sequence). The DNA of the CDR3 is TGTGCCAGCAGTCTATTTCCGGGGGCCGGGGAGCTGTTTTTT. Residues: CASSLFPGAGELFF.

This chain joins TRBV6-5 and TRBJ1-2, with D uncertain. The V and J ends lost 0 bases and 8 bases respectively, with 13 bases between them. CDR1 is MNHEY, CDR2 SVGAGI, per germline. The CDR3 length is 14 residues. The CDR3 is CASSYSRGSEGYTF. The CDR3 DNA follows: TGTGCCAGCAGTTACTCTCGGGGATCGGAGGGCTACACCTTC.

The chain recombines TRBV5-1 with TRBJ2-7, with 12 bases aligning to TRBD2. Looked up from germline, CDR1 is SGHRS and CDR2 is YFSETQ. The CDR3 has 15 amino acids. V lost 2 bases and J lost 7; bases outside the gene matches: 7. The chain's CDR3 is CASSLGTSGPGEQYF. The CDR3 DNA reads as TGCGCCAGCAGCTTAGGGACTAGCGGGCCGGGGGAGCAGTACTTC. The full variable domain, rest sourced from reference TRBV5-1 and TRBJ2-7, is KAGVTQTPRYLIKTRGQQVTLSCSPISGHRSVSWYQQTPGQGLQFLFEYFSETQRNKGNFPGRFSGRQFSNSRSEMNVSTLELGDSALYLCASSLGTSGPGEQYFGPGTRLTVT.

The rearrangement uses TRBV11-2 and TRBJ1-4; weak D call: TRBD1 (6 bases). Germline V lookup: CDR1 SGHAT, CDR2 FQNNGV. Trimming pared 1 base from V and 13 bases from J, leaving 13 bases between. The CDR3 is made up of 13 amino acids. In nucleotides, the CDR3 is TGTGCCAGCAGCTTAGGCCGACAGGCAGGACTGTTTTTT. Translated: CASSLGRQAGLFF.

The CDR3 nucleotides read TGTGCCAGCAGGCAATACGCCTTGGGAGGCACTGAAGCTTTCTTT. It codes for CASRQYALGGTEAFF. The V gene is TRBV6-5, the J gene TRBJ1-1; D is unresolved. The CDR3 extends over 15 amino acids. The ends were cut back, 6 bases at V and 4 bases at J, with 18 bases in the middle. Germline CDR1 and CDR2: MNHEY and SVGAGI.

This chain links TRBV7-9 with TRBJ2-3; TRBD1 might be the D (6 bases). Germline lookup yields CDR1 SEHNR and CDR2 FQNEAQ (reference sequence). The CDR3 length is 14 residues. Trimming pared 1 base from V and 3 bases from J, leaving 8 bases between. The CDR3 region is CASSLGRGTDTQYF. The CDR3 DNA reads TGTGCCAGCAGCTTAGGCAGGGGAACAGATACGCAGTATTTT. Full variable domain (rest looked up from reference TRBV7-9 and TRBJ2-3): DTGVSQNPRHKITKRGQNVTFRCDPISEHNRLYWYRQTLGQGPEFLTYFQNEAQLEKSRLLSDRFSAERPKGSFSTLEIQRTEQGDSAMYLCASSLGRGTDTQYFGPGTRLTVL.

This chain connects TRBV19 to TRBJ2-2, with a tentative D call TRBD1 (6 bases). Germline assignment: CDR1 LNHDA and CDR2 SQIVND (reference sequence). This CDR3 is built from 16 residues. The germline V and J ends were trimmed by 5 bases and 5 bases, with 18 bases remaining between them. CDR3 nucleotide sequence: TGTGCCAGTAGTCGTGCCGGGACACAGAATACCGGGGAGCTGTTTTTT. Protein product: CASSRAGTQNTGELFF. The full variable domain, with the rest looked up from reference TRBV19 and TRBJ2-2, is DGGITQSPKYLFRKEGQNVTLSCEQNLNHDAMYWYRQDPGQGLRLIYYSQIVNDFQKGDIAEGYSVSREKKESFPLTVTSAQKNPTAFYLCASSRAGTQNTGELFFGEGSRLTVL.

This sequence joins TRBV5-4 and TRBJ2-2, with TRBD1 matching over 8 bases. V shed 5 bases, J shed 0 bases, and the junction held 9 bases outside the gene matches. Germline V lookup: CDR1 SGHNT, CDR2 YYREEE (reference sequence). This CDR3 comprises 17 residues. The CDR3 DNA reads TGTGCCAGCAGACCAGGGGGACAGGTAGCGAACACCGGGGAGCTGTTTTTT. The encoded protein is CASRPGGQVANTGELFF. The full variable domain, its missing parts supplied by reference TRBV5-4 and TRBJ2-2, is ETGVTQSPTHLIKTRGQQVTLRCSSQSGHNTVSWYQQALGQGPQFIFQYYREEENGRGNFPPRFSGLQFPNYSSELNVNALELDDSALYLCASRPGGQVANTGELFFGEGSRLTVL.

The DNA of the CDR3 is TGTGCCACCAGTGATCCCGGACAGGGGGCCCCTGGCTACACCTTC. Protein product: CATSDPGQGAPGYTF. The rearrangement links TRBV24-1 to TRBJ1-2; TRBD1 aligns across 11 bases. The germline gives CDR1 KGHDR, CDR2 SFDVKD. CDR3 size: 15 residues. The ends lost 3 bases at V and 7 bases at J; junction bases unmatched: 6.

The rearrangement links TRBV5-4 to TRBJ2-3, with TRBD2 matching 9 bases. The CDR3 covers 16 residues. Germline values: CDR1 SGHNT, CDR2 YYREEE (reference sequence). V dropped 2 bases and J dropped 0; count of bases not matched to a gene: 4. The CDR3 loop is CASSFRLAASTDTQYF. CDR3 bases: TGTGCCAGCAGCTTCCGACTAGCGGCTAGCACAGATACGCAGTATTTT.

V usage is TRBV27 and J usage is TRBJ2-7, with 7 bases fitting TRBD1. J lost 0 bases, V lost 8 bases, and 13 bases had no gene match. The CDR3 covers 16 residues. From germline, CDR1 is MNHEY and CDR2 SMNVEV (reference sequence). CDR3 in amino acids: CASRPRGSGRSYEQYF. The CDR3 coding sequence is TGTGCCAGCCGGCCCAGGGGGTCGGGACGCTCCTACGAGCAGTACTTC.

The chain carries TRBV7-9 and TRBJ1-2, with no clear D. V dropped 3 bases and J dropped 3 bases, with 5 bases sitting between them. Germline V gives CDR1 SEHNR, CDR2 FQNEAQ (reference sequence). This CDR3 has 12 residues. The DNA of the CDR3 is TGTGCCAGCAGCTTCGGGGACTATGGCTACACCTTC. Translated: CASSFGDYGYTF.

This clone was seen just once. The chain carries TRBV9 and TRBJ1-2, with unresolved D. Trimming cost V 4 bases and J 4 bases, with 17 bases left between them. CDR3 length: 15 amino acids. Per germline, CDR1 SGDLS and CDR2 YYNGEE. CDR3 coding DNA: TGTGCCAGCAGCATAATTGGAGGGAAGTCCTATGGCTACACCTTC. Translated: CASSIIGGKSYGYTF.

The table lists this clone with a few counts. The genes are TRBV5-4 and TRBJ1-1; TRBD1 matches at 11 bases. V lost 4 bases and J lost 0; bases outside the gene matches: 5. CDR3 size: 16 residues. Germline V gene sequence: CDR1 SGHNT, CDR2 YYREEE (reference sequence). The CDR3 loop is CASSPGQGALNTEAFF. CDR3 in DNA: TGTGCCAGCAGCCCCGGACAGGGGGCACTGAACACTGAAGCTTTCTTT.

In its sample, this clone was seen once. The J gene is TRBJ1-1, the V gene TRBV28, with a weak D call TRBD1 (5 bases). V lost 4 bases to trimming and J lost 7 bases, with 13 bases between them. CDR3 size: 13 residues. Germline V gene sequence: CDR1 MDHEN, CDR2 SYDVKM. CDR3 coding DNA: TGTGCCAGCAGTTCCCCCGCCGGGGGTGAAGCTTTCTTT. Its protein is CASSSPAGGEAFF.

The CDR3 loop reads CASSSLTGQGRWSSYTF. CDR3 sequence (DNA): TGCGCCAGCAGCTCCCTAACTGGACAGGGGAGATGGTCGTCCTACACCTTC. The chain has TRBV5-1 and TRBJ1-2; 9 nucleotides line up with TRBD1. Germline CDR1 reads SGHRS; CDR2 reads YFSETQ. J was trimmed by 10 bases and V by 3 bases; bases with no gene match: 19. This CDR3 is 17 amino acids long.

CDR3: CASSFPHEDRAGGVDEAFF. Written as DNA, the CDR3 is TGTGCCAGCAGCTTCCCCCACGAGGACAGGGCTGGTGGGGTTGATGAAGCTTTCTTT. The V call is TRBV5-5, the J call TRBJ1-1; 8 positions agree with TRBD1. This CDR3 is 19 amino acids long. CDR1 SGHKS and CDR2 YYEKEE come from the germline V gene (reference sequence). After removal of 2 bases from V and 7 bases from J, the junction contained 22 bases not matched to a gene.

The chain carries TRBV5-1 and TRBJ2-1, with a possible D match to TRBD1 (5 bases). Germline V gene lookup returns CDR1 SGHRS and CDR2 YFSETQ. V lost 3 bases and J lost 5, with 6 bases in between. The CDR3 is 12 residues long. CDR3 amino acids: CASSSGNNEQFF. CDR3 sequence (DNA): TGCGCCAGCAGCTCAGGGAACAATGAGCAGTTCTTC.

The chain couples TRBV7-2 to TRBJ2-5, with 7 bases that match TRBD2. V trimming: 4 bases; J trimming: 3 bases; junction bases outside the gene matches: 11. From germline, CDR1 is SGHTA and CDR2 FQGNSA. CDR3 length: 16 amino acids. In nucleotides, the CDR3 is TGTGCCAGCAGCTCAATACTAGCGATTTATAAAGAGACCCAGTACTTC. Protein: CASSSILAIYKETQYF.

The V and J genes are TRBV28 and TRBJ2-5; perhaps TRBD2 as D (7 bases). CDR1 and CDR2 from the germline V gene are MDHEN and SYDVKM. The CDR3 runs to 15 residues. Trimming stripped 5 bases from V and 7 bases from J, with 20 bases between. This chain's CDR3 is CASSPYLRGAGTQYF. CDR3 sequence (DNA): TGTGCCAGCAGTCCCTATCTCCGGGGGGCCGGGACCCAGTACTTC.

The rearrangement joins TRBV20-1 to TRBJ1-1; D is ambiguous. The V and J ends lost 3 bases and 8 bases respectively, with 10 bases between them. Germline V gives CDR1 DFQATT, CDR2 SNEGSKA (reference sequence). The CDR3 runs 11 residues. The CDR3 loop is CSASPRGEAFF. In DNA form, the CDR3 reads TGCAGTGCTAGCCCGCGGGGAGAAGCTTTCTTT.

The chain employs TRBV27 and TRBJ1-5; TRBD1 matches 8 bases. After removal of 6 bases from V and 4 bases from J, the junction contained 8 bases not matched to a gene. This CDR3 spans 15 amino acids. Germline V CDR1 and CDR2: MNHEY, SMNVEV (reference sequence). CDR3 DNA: TGTGCCAGCAGACCCGGGACAGGCAGAAATCAGCCCCAGCATTTT. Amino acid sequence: CASRPGTGRNQPQHF.

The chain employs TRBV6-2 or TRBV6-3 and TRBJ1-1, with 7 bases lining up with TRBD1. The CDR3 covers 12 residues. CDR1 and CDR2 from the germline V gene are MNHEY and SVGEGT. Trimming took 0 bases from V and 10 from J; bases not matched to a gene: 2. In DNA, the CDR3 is TGTGCCAGCAGTTACTCGACAGGGCGAGCTTTCTTT. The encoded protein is CASSYSTGRAFF.

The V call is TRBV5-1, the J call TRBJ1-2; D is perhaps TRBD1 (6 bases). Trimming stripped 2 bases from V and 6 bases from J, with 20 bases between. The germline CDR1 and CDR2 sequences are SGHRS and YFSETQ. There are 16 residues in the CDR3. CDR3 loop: CASSFRGTVGAHGYTF. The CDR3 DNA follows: TGCGCCAGCAGCTTCAGAGGTACCGTGGGGGCGCATGGCTACACCTTC.

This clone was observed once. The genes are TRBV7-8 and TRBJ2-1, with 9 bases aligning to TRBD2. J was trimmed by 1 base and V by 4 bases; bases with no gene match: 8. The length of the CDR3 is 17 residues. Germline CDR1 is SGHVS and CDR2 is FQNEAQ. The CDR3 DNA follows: TGTGCCAGCAGCTCGAATGGCGGGGGGGCGTCCTACAATGAGCAGTTCTTC. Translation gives CASSSNGGGASYNEQFF.

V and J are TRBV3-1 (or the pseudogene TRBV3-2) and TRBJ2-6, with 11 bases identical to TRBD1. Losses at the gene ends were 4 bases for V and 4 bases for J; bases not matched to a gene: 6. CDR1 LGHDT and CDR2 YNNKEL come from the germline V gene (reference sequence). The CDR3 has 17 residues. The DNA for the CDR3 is TGTGCCAGCAGCCCGGGGACAGGGGGAGCAGGGGCCAACGTCCTGACTTTC. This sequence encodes CASSPGTGGAGANVLTF.

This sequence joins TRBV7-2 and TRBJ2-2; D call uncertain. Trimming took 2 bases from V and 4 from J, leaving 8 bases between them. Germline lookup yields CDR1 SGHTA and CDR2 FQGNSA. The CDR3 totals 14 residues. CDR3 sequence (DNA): TGTGCCAGCAGCTTAATGCCGGGCACCGGGGAGCTGTTTTTT. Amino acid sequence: CASSLMPGTGELFF.

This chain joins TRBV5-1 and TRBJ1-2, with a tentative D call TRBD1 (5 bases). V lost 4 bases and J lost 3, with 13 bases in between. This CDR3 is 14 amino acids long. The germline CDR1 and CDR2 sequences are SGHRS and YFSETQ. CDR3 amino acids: CASSHGIGDYGYTF. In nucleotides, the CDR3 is TGCGCCAGCAGCCATGGCATAGGGGACTATGGCTACACCTTC.

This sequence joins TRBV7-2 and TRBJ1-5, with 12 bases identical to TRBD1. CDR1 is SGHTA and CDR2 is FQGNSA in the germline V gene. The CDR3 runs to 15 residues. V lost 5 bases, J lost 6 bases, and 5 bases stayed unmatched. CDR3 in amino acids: CASSRDRGPSQPQHF. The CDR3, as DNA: TGTGCCAGCAGCCGGGACAGGGGGCCTTCTCAGCCCCAGCATTTT.